This T cell receptor beta chain was observed in a study of early T cells in non-severe SARS-CoV-2 infection. Germline V gene sequence: CDR1 SGHTA, CDR2 FQGNSA. The CDR3 runs to 11 residues. V was trimmed by 5 bases and J by 5 bases, leaving 4 bases between them. Individual cDNA molecules were tagged with unique molecular identifiers, the study reported. TCRdb analysed the 5' RACE reads with MiXCR anew, one entry per CDR3 protein. The data hold some 76,000 distinct CDR3 sequences, with roughly 16% observed a single time. The chain employs TRBV7-2 and TRBJ2-1; D call uncertain. The TCR originated in an adult who was a healthcare worker with PCR-confirmed SARS-CoV-2 infection or an uninfected control (not recorded which). The source material was whole blood. This CDR3 reads CASSAHNEQFF. The CDR3 nucleotides are TGTGCCAGCAGCGCGCACAATGAGCAGTTCTTC.